A selection of T cell receptor beta chains follows, all from one sample in a study of beta chain features in type 1 diabetes. Here immunoSEQ multiplex PCR was the method, and the copy in TCRdb shows in-frame clones only, minus some. Of hundreds of thousands of clones listed, 15% to 18% are singletons. The sequenced sample was naive CD4+ T cells from blood. These receptors came from a man aged 18 to 29 in good health. The CDR3 runs from the conserved cysteine through the conserved F or W. The order of the fields is V gene, clone size, J gene, D gene, CDR3 protein, CDR3 DNA. A D gene is named only where the DNA matches it firmly. Not all rows give a size; the values are once, few, many and, for expanded clones, a class.

>TRBV11-2|.|TRBJ2-1|.
CASSLATEQFF
TGTGCCAGCAGCTTGGCAACAGAACAGTTCTTC
>TRBV6-1|few|TRBJ2-3|.
CASSELALARSTDTQYF
TGTGCCAGCAGTGAACTGGCCCTGGCGAGGAGCACAGATACGCAGTATTTT
>TRBV7-2|few|TRBJ2-5|.
CASSLARETQYF
TGTGCCAGCAGCTTAGCGAGAGAGACCCAGTACTTC
>TRBV10-3|few|TRBJ1-2|.
CAISVALDYGYTF
TGTGCCATCAGTGTGGCCCTAGACTATGGCTACACCTTC
>TRBV5-1|few|TRBJ2-7|TRBD1
CASSSYGTGVYEQYF
TGCGCCAGCAGCTCCTACGGGACAGGTGTCTACGAGCAGTACTTC
>TRBV10-3|few|TRBJ2-7|TRBD2
CAITSGSGYEQYF
TGTGCCATCACTAGCGGGAGTGGGTACGAGCAGTACTTC
>TRBV6-5|.|TRBJ1-1|.
CASRPGGSNTEAFF
TGTGCCAGCAGGCCGGGGGGTTCGAACACTGAAGCTTTCTTT
>TRBV6-5|.|TRBJ2-4|.
CASSYSTEKNIQYF
TGTGCCAGCAGTTACTCGACAGAAAAAAACATTCAGTACTTC
>TRBV25-1|.|TRBJ2-5|.
CASSHKRAQETQYF
TGTGCCAGCAGTCATAAGCGGGCCCAAGAGACCCAGTACTTC
>TRBV5-1|.|TRBJ2-1|TRBD2
CANLGLAGYNEQFF
TGCGCCAACCTCGGACTAGCGGGGTACAATGAGCAGTTCTTC
>TRBV30|.|TRBJ2-5|.
CAWSLGQTQYF
TGTGCCTGGAGTTTGGGTCAGACCCAGTACTTC
>TRBV21-1|few|TRBJ1-6|.
CASSKASGTIGSPLHF
TGTGCCAGCAGCAAAGCTTCAGGAACAATCGGTTCACCCCTCCACTTT
>TRBV19|few|TRBJ1-1|.
CARWGRNTEAFF
TGTGCCAGATGGGGACGGAACACTGAAGCTTTCTTT
>TRBV23-1|few|TRBJ1-5|.
CASSQSSSNQPQHF
TGCGCCAGCAGTCAATCTAGTAGCAATCAGCCCCAGCATTTT
>TRBV19|few|TRBJ2-5|TRBD1
CASTQSGGETQYF
TGTGCCAGTACCCAGTCAGGGGGAGAGACCCAGTACTTC
>TRBV28|few|TRBJ2-3|.
CASSLRFEGYLYF
TGTGCCAGCAGTTTAAGGTTCGAAGGTTATCTGTATTTT
>TRBV13|.|TRBJ2-1|.
CASSLGGYNEQFF
TGTGCCAGCAGCTTAGGGGGCTACAATGAGCAGTTCTTC
>TRBV6-4|few|TRBJ2-5|TRBD2
CASSAGLAQTQYF
TGTGCCAGCAGCGCAGGACTAGCTCAGACCCAGTACTTC
>TRBV7-2|.|TRBJ2-7|TRBD2
CASSRILTSGRASSLEQYF
TGTGCCAGCAGCCGGATTTTAACTAGCGGGAGGGCCAGTTCTTTGGAGCAGTACTTC
>TRBV30|.|TRBJ2-5|TRBD2
CAWRPGLAGYQETQYF
TGTGCCTGGAGGCCGGGACTAGCGGGGTACCAAGAGACCCAGTACTTC
>TRBV19|few|TRBJ2-4|TRBD2
CASSVPGGSKNIQYF
TGTGCCAGTTCCGTTCCGGGGGGTTCCAAAAACATTCAGTACTTC
>TRBV7-9|few|TRBJ2-5|.
CASSFPAQETQYF
TGTGCCAGCAGCTTCCCGGCTCAAGAGACCCAGTACTTC
>TRBV15|.|TRBJ2-7|TRBD1
CATSRAGTGAVEQYF
TGTGCCACCAGCAGAGCTGGGACAGGGGCGGTCGAGCAGTACTTC
>TRBV2|.|TRBJ1-2|.
CASRASIRQLVSGGYTF
TGTGCCAGCAGGGCAAGTATAAGACAGCTGGTAAGCGGTGGCTACACCTTC
>TRBV7-9|few|TRBJ1-5|TRBD1
CASDGDRDNQPQHF
TGTGCCAGCGATGGAGACAGGGACAATCAGCCCCAGCATTTT
>TRBV2|few|TRBJ2-4|.
CAIRQGELNIQYF
TGTGCCATACGGCAGGGAGAACTAAACATTCAGTACTTC
>TRBV9|few|TRBJ1-4|.
CASSQEGRRNEKLFF
TGTGCCAGCAGCCAGGAGGGCCGAAGGAATGAAAAACTGTTTTTT
>TRBV7-9|few|TRBJ1-1|.
CASSFLRNMNTEAFF
TGTGCCAGCAGCTTCCTCAGGAACATGAACACTGAAGCTTTCTTT
>TRBV10-3|many|TRBJ2-6|.
CAISARDGANVLTF
TGTGCCATCAGTGCTAGGGATGGGGCCAACGTCCTGACTTTC
>TRBV10-3|few|TRBJ2-1|TRBD2
CAINGTSGGNCLSYNEQFF
TGTGCCATCAACGGGACTAGCGGGGGCAACTGCTTATCCTACAATGAGCAGTTCTTC
>TRBV19|.|TRBJ2-3|TRBD2
CASSIRRTSKRGSADTQYF
TGTGCCAGTAGTATAAGGAGGACTAGTAAAAGGGGATCAGCAGATACGCAGTATTTT
>TRBV9|few|TRBJ2-5|TRBD1
CASSFGTGTKTQYF
TGTGCCAGCAGCTTTGGGACAGGGACGAAGACCCAGTACTTC
>TRBV11-3|.|TRBJ2-6|.
CASSPGGSGANVLTF
TGTGCCAGCAGCCCCGGAGGGTCTGGGGCCAACGTCCTGACTTTC
>TRBV2|.|TRBJ1-2|.
CASSGQIAYGYTF
TGTGCCAGCAGTGGACAGATCGCCTATGGCTACACCTTC
>TRBV7-2|.|TRBJ1-5|.
CASSPGQGPQPQHF
TGTGCCAGCAGCCCGGGTCAGGGGCCCCAGCCCCAGCATTTT